This entry lists 3 T cell receptor beta chains sequenced from one sample in a study of identical twins. Each CDR3 protein is one row after TCRdb ran MiXCR on the 5' RACE reads. This sample carries approximately 620,000 distinct CDR3 sequences, over 8.5% of them seen once, and the ten largest clones take around 0.98%. These data were likewise used in another study, on yellow fever vaccine responses in identical twins.

What was sequenced was PBMCs. These receptors came from a young woman in good health.

The V gene is TRBV20-1, the J gene TRBJ2-7; D is unclear. Trimming took 0 bases from V and 4 from J, leaving 13 bases between them. CDR1 DFQATT and CDR2 SNEGSKA come from the germline V gene (reference sequence). CDR3 size: 14 residues. CDR3 in DNA: TGCAGTGCTAGAGATCAGTGGCAGAGGTACGAGCAGTACTTC. Residues: CSARDQWQRYEQYF.

The chain employs TRBV7-2 and TRBJ2-2, with D perhaps matching TRBD2 (6 bases). The CDR3 is 14 amino acids. In germline, CDR1 is SGHTA, CDR2 FQGNSA. V lost 11 bases and J lost 3, with 16 bases in between. The CDR3, as DNA: TGTGCCTGCCCGGGAGACCCCGACACCGGGGAGCTGTTTTTT. Amino acids: CACPGDPDTGELFF.

This clonotype came up a few times. The chain combines TRBV7-2 with TRBJ2-1; unclear D gene. This CDR3 has 15 amino acids. Germline assignment: CDR1 SGHTA and CDR2 FQGNSA. The germline V and J ends were trimmed by 0 bases and 10 bases, with 16 bases remaining between them. CDR3 nucleotide sequence: TGTGCCAGCAGCTTAGCAGGAACCCTTCTTAGGGAGCAGTTCTTC. Its translation: CASSLAGTLLREQFF. The variable domain in full, completed from reference TRBV7-2 and TRBJ2-1, reads GAGVSQSPSNKVTEKGKDVELRCDPISGHTALYWYRQSLGQGLEFLIYFQGNSAPDKSGLPSDRFSAERTGGSVSTLTIQRTQQEDSAVYLCASSLAGTLLREQFFGPGTRLTVL.